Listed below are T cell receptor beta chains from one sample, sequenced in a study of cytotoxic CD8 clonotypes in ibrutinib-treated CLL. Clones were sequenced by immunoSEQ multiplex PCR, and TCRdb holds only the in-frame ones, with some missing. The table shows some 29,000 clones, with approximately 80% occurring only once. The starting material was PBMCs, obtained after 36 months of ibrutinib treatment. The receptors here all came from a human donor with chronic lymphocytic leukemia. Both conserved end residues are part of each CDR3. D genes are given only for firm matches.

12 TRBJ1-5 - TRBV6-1 CASSPNNQPQHF
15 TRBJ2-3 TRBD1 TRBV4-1 CASSVQGARTDTQYF
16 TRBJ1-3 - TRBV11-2 CASSLRRGSSGNTIYF
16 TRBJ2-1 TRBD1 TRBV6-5 CASSYSPGQSLVFGFF
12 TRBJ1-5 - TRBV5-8 CASSLEDQPQHF
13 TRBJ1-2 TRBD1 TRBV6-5 CASRRGQSYGYTF
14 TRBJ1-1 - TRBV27 CASRGGNVRSEAFF
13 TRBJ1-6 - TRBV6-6 CASSYGLNSPLHF
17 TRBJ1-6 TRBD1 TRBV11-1 CASSLGPRTGGGSPLHF
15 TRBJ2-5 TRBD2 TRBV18 CASSPGLAGGETQYF
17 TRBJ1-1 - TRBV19 CASSSQGLILMNTEAFF
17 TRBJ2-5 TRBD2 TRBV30 CAWSVTSGGADPETQYF
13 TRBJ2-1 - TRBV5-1 CASSLGGPNEQFF
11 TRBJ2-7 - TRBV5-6 CASSLSDEQYF
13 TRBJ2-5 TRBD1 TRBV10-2 CASRTGVWETQYF
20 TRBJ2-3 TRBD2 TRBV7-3 CASSLIPRGRGGASTDTQYF
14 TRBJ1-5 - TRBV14 CASSPRDYNQPQHF
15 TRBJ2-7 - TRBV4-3 CASSPTGGSSYEQYF
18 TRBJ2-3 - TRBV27 CASSLGLLGGTRTDTQYF
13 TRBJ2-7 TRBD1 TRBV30 CAWTWDRGYEQYF
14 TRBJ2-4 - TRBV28 CASSSFLAKNIQYF
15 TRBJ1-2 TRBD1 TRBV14 CASSQAGTGSYGYTF
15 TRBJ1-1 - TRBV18 CASSPPYGSDTEAFF
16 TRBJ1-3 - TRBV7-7 CASSRIRRVPGNTIYF
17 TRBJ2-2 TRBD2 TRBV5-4 CASSQNPGTSGTGELFF
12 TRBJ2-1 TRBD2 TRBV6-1 CASSPRLAGQFF
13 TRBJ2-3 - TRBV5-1 CASRQDHTDTQYF
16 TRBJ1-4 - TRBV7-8 CASSLLALTTNEKLFF
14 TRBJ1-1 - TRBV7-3 CASSQQGPGTEAFF
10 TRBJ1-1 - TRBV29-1 CSVGLSEAFF
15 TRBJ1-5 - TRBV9 CASSVGPVSNQPQHF
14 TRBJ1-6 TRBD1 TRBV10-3 CAIRGQGANSPLHF
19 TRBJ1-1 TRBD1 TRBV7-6 CASSLMVVDRGWLDTEAFF
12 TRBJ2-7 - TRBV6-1 CASRPSPYEQYF
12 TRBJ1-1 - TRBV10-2 CASRQSDLEAFF
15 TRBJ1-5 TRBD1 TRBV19 CASSIAGQGRQPQHF
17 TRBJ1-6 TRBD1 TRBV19 CASSIPDRVTYNSPLHF
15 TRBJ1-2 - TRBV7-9 CASSDKGGTAYGYTF
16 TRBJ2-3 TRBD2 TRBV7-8 CASSLARGGVTDTQYF
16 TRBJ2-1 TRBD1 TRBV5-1 CASSPEGARPYNEQFF
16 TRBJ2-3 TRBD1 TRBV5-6 CASSLSPGQWPDTQYF
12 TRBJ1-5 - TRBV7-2 CASSLLSRPQHF
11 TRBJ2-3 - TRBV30 CAWGSSDTQYF
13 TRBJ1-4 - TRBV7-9 CAGLGGERDELFF
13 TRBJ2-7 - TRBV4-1 CASSQDRTVEQYF
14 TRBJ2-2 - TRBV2 CASREGPNTGELFF
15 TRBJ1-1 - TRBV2 CASREKGGRNTEAFF
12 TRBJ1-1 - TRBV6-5 CASWRGNTEAFF
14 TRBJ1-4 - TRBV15 CATSIGGDNEKLFF
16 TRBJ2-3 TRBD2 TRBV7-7 CASSEGLAGGTDTQYF
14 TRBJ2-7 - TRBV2 CASREYRDSHEQYF
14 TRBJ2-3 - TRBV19 CASSISSSTDTQYF